Below are 31 T cell receptor beta chains sequenced from a single sample in a study of cytomegalovirus exposure and HLA in healthy donors. Generated by immunoSEQ multiplex PCR, the TCRdb table keeps only in-frame clones and is missing some. Among hundreds of thousands of clones listed, 86% were seen once. The sequencing sample was made of PBMCs. The receptors were sampled from a young woman in good health and CMV-seronegative.

V is TRBV2 and J is TRBJ2-1, with TRBD2 matching 9 bases. Losses at the gene ends were 7 bases for V and 7 bases for J; bases not matched to a gene: 5. The CDR3 is 13 residues long. Germline CDR1 SNHLY, CDR2 FYNNEI. The CDR3 DNA is TGTGCCAGCAAGGCTAGCGGGGTTAATGAGCAGTTCTTC. As protein: CASKASGVNEQFF.

This chain links TRBV29-1 with TRBJ2-5; D is undetermined. The V and J ends lost 6 bases and 5 bases respectively, with 10 bases between them. The CDR3 totals 11 residues. The germline CDR1 and CDR2 sequences are SQVTM and ANQGSEA. This chain's CDR3 is CSVRSYETQYF. In nucleotides, the CDR3 is TGCAGCGTCCGGAGCTACGAGACCCAGTACTTC.

This clone has more than one count but fewer than ten. The chain employs TRBV6-6 and TRBJ2-3; 10 positions match TRBD2. Unmatched junction bases numbered 12, after V lost 6 bases and J lost 9 bases. Looked up from germline, CDR1 is MNHNY and CDR2 is SVGAGI (reference sequence). The CDR3 is made up of 15 amino acids. The CDR3 DNA reads as TGTGCCAGCAGCTTACTAGCGGGGACAGTGTCGACGCAGTATTTT. Its protein product is CASSLLAGTVSTQYF.

The chain uses TRBV6-1 and TRBJ1-4, with TRBD1 matching over 10 bases. This CDR3 spans 16 amino acids. Germline V gene lookup returns CDR1 MNHNS and CDR2 SASEGT. Trimming removed 0 bases from V and 6 bases from J; junction bases left unmatched: 4. CDR3 DNA: TGTGCCAGCAGTGAAGCGAGGGGACAGGGGTATGAAAAACTGTTTTTT. Its translation is CASSEARGQGYEKLFF.

CDR3 nucleotides: TGTGCCACCAGCAAAGGGACAGGTAGACCCCGAACTGCTGAAGCTTTCTTT. It is translated as CATSKGTGRPRTAEAFF. V is TRBV15 and J is TRBJ1-1, with 8 nucleotides matching TRBD1. J lost 6 bases, V lost 4 bases, and 16 bases had no gene match. Germline loops: CDR1 LNHNV, CDR2 YYDKDF (reference sequence). This CDR3 spans 17 amino acids.

On this clone itself: Different DNA sequences within this sample yield the same CDR3. The chain uses TRBV5-6 and TRBJ1-5; the D is unclear. Germline values: CDR1 SGHDT, CDR2 YYEEEE. Trimming cost V 4 bases and J 4 bases, with 12 bases left between them. This CDR3 is 14 amino acids long. The CDR3 coding sequence is TGTGCCAGCAGCCTGGGAACGGGGAATCAGCCCCAGCATTTT. This codes for CASSLGTGNQPQHF. The full variable domain, completed using reference TRBV5-6 and TRBJ1-5, is DAGVTQSPTHLIKTRGQQVTLRCSPKSGHDTVSWYQQALGQGPQFIFQYYEEEERQRGNFPDRFSGHQFPNYSSELNVNALLLGDSALYLCASSLGTGNQPQHFGDGTRLSIL.

The CDR3 DNA follows: TGCGCCAGCAGCCAAGACAGGGGGCAGGGGAACACCGGGGAGCTGTTTTTT. It translates to CASSQDRGQGNTGELFF. This chain connects TRBV4-1 to TRBJ2-2, with 8 bases fitting TRBD1. V was clipped by 0 bases and J by 1 base; unmatched bases: 4. Germline lookup yields CDR1 MGHRA and CDR2 YSYEKL. There are 17 residues in the CDR3.

The chain combines TRBV2 with TRBJ1-2; maybe TRBD1 (6 bases). V was shortened by 7 bases and J by 0 bases, with 12 bases between the two germline ends. CDR1 and CDR2 from the germline V gene are SNHLY and FYNNEI. CDR3 length equals 14 residues. The CDR3, as DNA: TGTGCCAGCATAGGACAGAGAGCTAACTATGGCTACACCTTC. Translated, it gives CASIGQRANYGYTF.

The chain uses TRBV5-1 and TRBJ2-7; perhaps TRBD2 as D (6 bases). The CDR3 contains 14 residues. Trimming took off 0 bases at V and 7 bases at J, with 14 bases between the two ends. CDR1 is SGHRS, CDR2 YFSETQ, per germline. The CDR3 nucleotides read TGCGCCAGCAGCTTGGCGGGAGTCGCCCTAGAGCAGTACTTC. Its protein product is CASSLAGVALEQYF. Based on the CDR3 plus reference TRBV5-1 and TRBJ2-7, the full variable domain is KAGVTQTPRYLIKTRGQQVTLSCSPISGHRSVSWYQQTPGQGLQFLFEYFSETQRNKGNFPGRFSGRQFSNSRSEMNVSTLELGDSALYLCASSLAGVALEQYFGPGTRLTVT.

V gene TRBV6-5 combines with J gene TRBJ1-2; TRBD1 aligns across 12 bases. CDR1 MNHEY and CDR2 SVGAGI come from the germline V gene. CDR3 size: 15 residues. The V and J ends lost 7 bases and 3 bases, in that order; junction bases with no gene match: 6. This CDR3 reads CASKGQGASDYGYTF. CDR3 nucleotides: TGTGCCAGCAAGGGACAGGGGGCGTCCGACTATGGCTACACCTTC.

In this sample, this clone turned up once. Other DNA sequences of this sample code for an identical CDR3. The chain combines TRBV5-1 with TRBJ2-7, with 10 bases lining up with TRBD1. The V gene's germline CDR1 is SGHRS and CDR2 YFSETQ. This CDR3 spans 14 amino acids. V shed 2 bases and J 3 bases; nucleotides not matched to a gene: 2. Here the CDR3 reads CASSFGTGVYEQYF. Here the CDR3 DNA reads TGCGCCAGCAGCTTTGGGACAGGGGTCTACGAGCAGTACTTC.

The table lists this clone with a few counts. This chain's CDR3 is CASSEERDGRNEQFF. The CDR3 DNA follows: TGTGCCAGCAGCGAAGAGCGGGATGGTAGGAATGAGCAGTTCTTC. The rearrangement uses TRBV7-9 and TRBJ2-1; TRBD2 agrees at 7 bases. Germline loops: CDR1 SEHNR, CDR2 FQNEAQ (reference sequence). This CDR3 is 15 amino acids long. V was clipped by 5 bases and J by 7 bases; unmatched bases: 11.

This sequence joins TRBV7-9 and TRBJ1-4, with D perhaps matching TRBD1 (5 bases). The CDR3 loop spans 16 amino acids. Germline V gene lookup returns CDR1 SEHNR and CDR2 FQNEAQ (reference sequence). V lost 0 bases and J 0 bases, leaving 8 bases between the germline ends. This CDR3 reads CASSLADTATNEKLFF. The CDR3 DNA follows: TGTGCCAGCAGCTTAGCGGACACTGCAACTAATGAAAAACTGTTTTTT.

This rearrangement joins TRBV5-1 to TRBJ2-4; a weak D match, TRBD2 (6 bases). CDR1 SGHRS and CDR2 YFSETQ come from the germline V gene. The V end lost 0 bases, the J end lost 6 bases, and 16 bases lay between the germline ends. This CDR3 spans 16 amino acids. The CDR3 here is CASSLEAGLSGNIQYF. Here the CDR3 DNA reads TGCGCCAGCAGCTTGGAAGCGGGCCTTTCTGGAAACATTCAGTACTTC. The full variable domain, rest sourced from reference TRBV5-1 and TRBJ2-4, is KAGVTQTPRYLIKTRGQQVTLSCSPISGHRSVSWYQQTPGQGLQFLFEYFSETQRNKGNFPGRFSGRQFSNSRSEMNVSTLELGDSALYLCASSLEAGLSGNIQYFGAGTRLSVL.

The chain employs TRBV7-8 and TRBJ2-7; maybe TRBD2 (6 bases). Trimming cost V 5 bases and J 5 bases, with 16 bases left between them. Germline loops: CDR1 SGHVS, CDR2 FQNEAQ. CDR3 size: 14 residues. As DNA, the CDR3 is TGTGCCAGCAGCCCCCGGGACTCCCATCACGAGCAGTACTTC. It specifies CASSPRDSHHEQYF.

This clone was observed a handful of times. Written as DNA, the CDR3 is TGCGCCAGCAGCCAGTTAAGTAGCAGCACTGAAGCTTTCTTT. This translates into CASSQLSSSTEAFF. This chain joins TRBV4-1 and TRBJ1-1; D call uncertain. The CDR3 runs 14 residues. V was shortened by 3 bases and J by 4 bases, with 12 bases between the two germline ends. From germline, CDR1 is MGHRA and CDR2 YSYEKL.

The CDR3 coding sequence is TGCGCCAGCAGCAGGACAGGGGATAGCAATCAGCCCCAGCATTTT. This codes for CASSRTGDSNQPQHF. The chain couples TRBV5-1 to TRBJ1-5; 9 nucleotides match TRBD1. The ends lost 4 bases at V and 0 bases at J; junction bases unmatched: 2. Germline assignment: CDR1 SGHRS and CDR2 YFSETQ. The CDR3 runs 15 residues.

J is TRBJ2-3 and V is TRBV4-1; TRBD2 matches at 10 bases. The CDR3 length is 16 residues. Trimming at V came to 1 base and at J to 6 bases, leaving 7 bases not matched to a gene. Germline CDR1 MGHRA, CDR2 YSYEKL. The CDR3: CASSQVPSGGADTQYF. The CDR3, as DNA: TGCGCCAGCAGCCAAGTACCCAGCGGGGGGGCGGATACGCAGTATTTT.

The rearrangement joins TRBV28 to TRBJ1-5; TRBD1 matches at 8 bases. J was trimmed by 7 bases and V by 2 bases; bases with no gene match: 4. CDR3 size: 14 residues. CDR1 and CDR2 (germline): MDHEN, SYDVKM. The CDR3 reads CASSLGQGQQPQHF. The CDR3 nucleotides are TGTGCCAGCAGTTTAGGACAGGGTCAACAGCCCCAGCATTTT.

V usage is TRBV30 and J usage is TRBJ1-6; unclear D gene. The CDR3 loop spans 16 amino acids. Trimming removed 0 bases at V and 4 bases at J, with 13 bases between. From germline, CDR1 is GTSNPN and CDR2 SVGIG (reference sequence). The CDR3 spells CAWSVRDAGYNSPLHF. The CDR3 nucleotides read TGTGCCTGGAGTGTACGAGACGCCGGGTATAATTCACCCCTCCACTTT. Full variable domain (rest looked up from reference TRBV30 and TRBJ1-6): SQTIHQWPATLVQPVGSPLSLECTVEGTSNPNLYWYRQAAGRGLQLLFYSVGIGQISSEVPQNLSASRPQDRQFILSSKKLLLSDSGFYLCAWSVRDAGYNSPLHFGNGTRLTVT.

The rearrangement links TRBV10-1 to TRBJ2-7; the D gene is possibly TRBD2 (5 bases). The germline V gene encodes CDR1 WNHNN and CDR2 SYGVQD (reference sequence). Trimming left V 7 bases short and J 0 bases short, with 10 bases between. The CDR3 runs to 13 residues. CDR3 amino acids: CASKEGLSYEQYF. The CDR3 DNA sequence: TGCGCCAGCAAAGAGGGTCTCTCCTACGAGCAGTACTTC.

This clone was detected only a few times. The chain uses TRBV27 and TRBJ1-1; TRBD1 might be the D (6 bases). Germline-derived CDR1 and CDR2 are MNHEY and SMNVEV (reference sequence). Trimming left V 2 bases short and J 1 base short, with 8 bases between. The CDR3 contains 14 residues. CDR3 bases: TGTGCCAGCAGTTTAACAGGGACGAACACTGAAGCTTTCTTT. Encoded protein: CASSLTGTNTEAFF.

This clone is a singleton in its sample. The chain couples TRBV5-1 to TRBJ1-1; the D gene is possibly TRBD1 (6 bases). The CDR3 sequence is 14 residues long. V lost 4 bases and J 1 base, leaving 11 bases between the germline ends. The germline CDR1 and CDR2 sequences are SGHRS and YFSETQ. CDR3 DNA: TGCGCCAGCAGCCTCACAGGGTCGAACACTGAAGCTTTCTTT. This translates into CASSLTGSNTEAFF.

The table lists this clone with a count of one. The CDR3 loop is CASRPGQGPYEQYF. CDR3 coding DNA: TGTGCCAGCAGGCCGGGACAGGGCCCCTACGAGCAGTACTTC. The J gene is TRBJ2-7, the V gene TRBV6-1; TRBD1 matches 9 bases. Trimming at V came to 6 bases and at J to 2 bases, leaving 5 bases not matched to a gene. The germline V gene has CDR1 MNHNS and CDR2 SASEGT. The CDR3 consists of 14 residues.

In its sample, this clone was seen once. CDR3 DNA: TGTGCCAGCTCACCCAACAGGGAAGTGGGCTACACCTTC. It encodes CASSPNREVGYTF. The V gene is TRBV18, the J gene TRBJ1-2; perhaps TRBD1 as D (6 bases). The CDR3 has 13 amino acids. Germline V gene data show CDR1 as KGHSH and CDR2 as LQKENI. V lost 3 bases and J lost 8, with 13 bases in between.

This clone was seen only a few times. The chain employs TRBV7-9 and TRBJ2-1; TRBD2 matches at 10 bases. Germline V gives CDR1 SEHNR, CDR2 FQNEAQ (reference sequence). The CDR3 runs to 15 residues. V shed 1 base, J shed 4 bases, and the junction held 1 base outside the gene matches. This chain's CDR3 is CASSLVLAGYNEQFF. The CDR3, as DNA: TGTGCCAGCAGCTTAGTACTAGCGGGATACAATGAGCAGTTCTTC.

CDR3 sequence reads: CASSESGLALQYF. In nucleotides, the CDR3 is TGTGCCAGCAGTGAATCGGGACTAGCCTTGCAGTATTTT. This sequence joins TRBV6-1 and TRBJ2-3; 9 bases are a match to TRBD2. Germline CDR1 and CDR2: MNHNS and SASEGT. This CDR3 has 13 residues. The trim removed 2 bases at V and 11 bases at J, leaving 5 bases unmatched.

The V call is TRBV7-9, the J call TRBJ2-7; 7 bases are a match to TRBD2. CDR1 is SEHNR and CDR2 is FQNEAQ in the germline V gene (reference sequence). The CDR3 contains 18 residues. Trimming cost V 5 bases and J 6 bases; bases outside gene matches: 22. CDR3 region: CASSPTRGEYHPLTEQYF. For the CDR3, the DNA is TGTGCCAGCAGCCCAACTCGGGGGGAGTACCACCCTTTAACCGAGCAGTACTTC.

The chain is built from TRBV11-2 and TRBJ2-7, with 7 bases identical to TRBD2. The CDR3 has 18 residues. CDR1 and CDR2 (germline): SGHAT, FQNNGV. Unmatched junction bases numbered 20, after V lost 8 bases and J lost 1 base. Here the CDR3 DNA reads TGTGCCAGCTCCGACCGCGGACTAGTTGGGGGAAGGTCCTACGAGCAGTACTTC. It specifies CASSDRGLVGGRSYEQYF.

This rearrangement joins TRBV28 to TRBJ1-4; no clear D gene. This CDR3 region has 15 residues. The V and J ends lost 3 bases and 3 bases respectively, with 11 bases between them. The germline V gene encodes CDR1 MDHEN and CDR2 SYDVKM. This chain's CDR3 is CASSFYRSANEKLFF. CDR3 nucleotides: TGTGCCAGCAGTTTCTACCGTTCGGCTAATGAAAAACTGTTTTTT.

This clone was found once. The genes are TRBV7-2 and TRBJ1-1; D not resolved. The CDR3 extends over 14 amino acids. Per germline, CDR1 SGHTA and CDR2 FQGNSA. Trimming removed 2 bases from V and 4 bases from J, with 11 bases in between. The CDR3 bases are TGTGCCAGCAGCTTATCAATATCGAGCACTGAAGCTTTCTTT. Its protein product is CASSLSISSTEAFF. The complete variable domain, with remaining parts taken from reference TRBV7-2 and TRBJ1-1, reads GAGVSQSPSNKVTEKGKDVELRCDPISGHTALYWYRQSLGQGLEFLIYFQGNSAPDKSGLPSDRFSAERTGGSVSTLTIQRTQQEDSAVYLCASSLSISSTEAFFGQGTRLTVV.